These 26 T cell receptor beta chains were sequenced from one sample in a study of CD8 T cells in ankylosing spondylitis. Each CDR3 protein gets one entry after TCRdb re-called the 5' RACE reads with MiXCR. Of some 270,000 distinct CDR3 sequences detected, about 20% appear once; the ten largest clones hold around 30%. The material sequenced was blood, either unsorted or a sorted T cell fraction (not recorded which). Every receptor here comes from a male donor with ankylosing spondylitis or in good health (not recorded which).

This chain joins TRBV12-3 or TRBV12-4 and TRBJ2-3; unclear D gene. The V end was cut by 7 bases, the J end by 3 bases, with 14 bases between. CDR3 length: 14 amino acids. The CDR3 nucleotides are TGTGCCAGCACCCCTTGGCTAGAAACAGATACGCAGTATTTT. It translates to CASTPWLETDTQYF.

This clonotype has only a few counts. The V gene is TRBV29-1, the J gene TRBJ2-7; 9 positions agree with TRBD1. CDR3 length equals 14 residues. From germline, CDR1 is SQVTM and CDR2 ANQGSEA. Losses at the gene ends were 3 bases for V and 1 base for J; bases not matched to a gene: 4. As DNA, the CDR3 is TGCAGCGTTGAGGGGGGACAGGGATCCTACGAGCAGTACTTC. Protein: CSVEGGQGSYEQYF.

This clonotype was recorded a few times. This chain uses TRBV29-1 with TRBJ2-1, with a possible D match to TRBD2 (5 bases). The CDR3 extends over 15 amino acids. Germline lookup yields CDR1 SQVTM and CDR2 ANQGSEA. V dropped 8 bases and J dropped 4 bases, with 21 bases sitting between them. In DNA form, the CDR3 reads TGCAGCTTATTGGGTGGGCGGGCCGGATACAATGAGCAGTTCTTC. Protein sequence: CSLLGGRAGYNEQFF.

This sequence joins TRBV5-1 and TRBJ2-3; 9 positions agree with TRBD2. Looked up from germline, CDR1 is SGHRS and CDR2 is YFSETQ. The V and J ends lost 0 bases and 2 bases, in that order; junction bases with no gene match: 4. This CDR3 region has 16 residues. Here the CDR3 reads CASSLVLAGNTDTQYF. The CDR3 DNA reads TGCGCCAGCAGCTTGGTCCTAGCGGGAAACACAGATACGCAGTATTTT.

This clonotype was detected only a few times. This chain joins TRBV4-3 and TRBJ2-3, with 10 bases matching TRBD2. The CDR3 length is 18 residues. V trimming: 1 base; J trimming: 2 bases; junction bases outside the gene matches: 9. CDR1 is LGHNA, CDR2 YSLEER, per germline. The CDR3 DNA reads as TGCGCCAGCAGCCAAGGTCCCGGACTAGCGGTTCCCACAGATACGCAGTATTTT. Translated, it gives CASSQGPGLAVPTDTQYF.

The chain combines TRBV5-6 with TRBJ2-1; 14 bases fit TRBD2. This CDR3 comprises 17 residues. The V segment lost 4 bases and the J segment 6 bases; nucleotides outside the gene matches: 9. Germline values: CDR1 SGHDT, CDR2 YYEEEE. The CDR3 nucleotides read TGTGCCAGCAGCGCCCATCCGGGACTAGCGGGAGTCAATGAGCAGTTCTTC. Translating gives CASSAHPGLAGVNEQFF. Using reference TRBV5-6 and TRBJ2-1 for the parts outside the CDR3, the full variable domain is DAGVTQSPTHLIKTRGQQVTLRCSPKSGHDTVSWYQQALGQGPQFIFQYYEEEERQRGNFPDRFSGHQFPNYSSELNVNALLLGDSALYLCASSAHPGLAGVNEQFFGPGTRLTVL.

This chain connects TRBV6-2 or TRBV6-3 to TRBJ2-1, with TRBD2 matching 8 bases. Germline V gene data show CDR1 as MNHEY and CDR2 as SVGEGT. With 8 bases clipped from V and 7 bases from J, the junction kept 10 bases outside the gene matches. The CDR3 has 14 residues. CDR3 bases: TGTGCCAGCGGTACGGCGGGGGGAACTAATGAGCAGTTCTTC. It encodes CASGTAGGTNEQFF.

The chain combines TRBV7-8 with TRBJ2-3, with a tentative D call TRBD2 (5 bases). CDR3 length: 15 amino acids. Trimming took 5 bases from V and 1 from J, leaving 13 bases between them. Germline V CDR1 and CDR2: SGHVS, FQNEAQ. The DNA of the CDR3 is TGTGCCAGCAGCCCCAGACTAAGCGGCACAGATACGCAGTATTTT. It yields the protein CASSPRLSGTDTQYF. Full variable domain (rest looked up from reference TRBV7-8 and TRBJ2-3): GAGVSQSPRYKVAKRGQDVALRCDPISGHVSLFWYQQALGQGPEFLTYFQNEAQLDKSGLPSDRFFAERPEGSVSTLKIQRTQQEDSAVYLCASSPRLSGTDTQYFGPGTRLTVL.

The rearrangement uses TRBV11-2 and TRBJ2-1; possibly TRBD2 for D (5 bases). Between the trimmed V and J ends, which lost 4 bases and 6 bases, there was a span of 7 bases. Germline values: CDR1 SGHAT, CDR2 FQNNGV. The CDR3 loop spans 12 amino acids. The CDR3 spells CASSYAGNEQFF. The CDR3 nucleotides read TGTGCCAGCAGCTACGCGGGCAATGAGCAGTTCTTC.

This clonotype was seen a few times. The chain joins TRBV27 to TRBJ2-5; 12 nucleotides line up with TRBD2. In germline, CDR1 is MNHEY, CDR2 SMNVEV (reference sequence). The CDR3 is made up of 17 amino acids. V trimming: 4 bases; J trimming: 0 bases; junction bases outside the gene matches: 6. The CDR3: CASSSRTSGIYQETQYF. For the CDR3, the DNA is TGTGCCAGCAGTTCCCGGACTAGCGGGATCTACCAAGAGACCCAGTACTTC.

CDR3 amino acids: CATSDNPGTSGISYNEQFF. The CDR3 nucleotides are TGTGCCACCAGTGATAACCCCGGGACTAGCGGGATATCCTACAATGAGCAGTTCTTC. The genes are TRBV24-1 and TRBJ2-1, with 13 bases lining up with TRBD2. This CDR3 region has 19 residues. CDR1 and CDR2 from the germline V gene are KGHDR and SFDVKD. With V trimmed by 3 bases and J by 1 base, 8 bases remained unmatched.

This chain joins TRBV11-2 and TRBJ2-3, with D hard to call. The CDR3 extends over 15 amino acids. V lost 5 bases to trimming and J lost 3 bases, with 15 bases between them. Germline CDR1 and CDR2: SGHAT and FQNNGV. The CDR3 protein is CASSPEILMTDTQYF. The CDR3 DNA follows: TGTGCCAGCAGCCCAGAAATCCTTATGACAGATACGCAGTATTTT.

This clonotype came up a few times. The V and J genes are TRBV12-3 or TRBV12-4 and TRBJ1-4; 7 bases fit TRBD1. V gave up 5 bases and J gave up 3 bases; unmatched junction bases: 9. The CDR3 sequence is 16 residues long. The CDR3: CASSDDYRGSNEKLFF. CDR3 bases: TGTGCCAGCAGTGACGATTACAGGGGTTCTAATGAAAAACTGTTTTTT.

Only a few counts were recorded for this clonotype. This chain connects TRBV6-2 or TRBV6-3 to TRBJ2-7; D is perhaps TRBD2 (6 bases). CDR1 is MNHEY, CDR2 SVGEGT, per germline. The length of the CDR3 is 14 residues. Trimming shortened V by 4 bases and J by 6 bases, and 16 bases separated the two germline ends. This CDR3 reads CASSWRDQDGEQYF. CDR3 nucleotide sequence: TGTGCCAGCAGTTGGAGGGACCAGGATGGCGAGCAGTACTTC.

The chain links TRBV9 to TRBJ2-5; maybe TRBD2 (5 bases). The CDR3 is 14 amino acids. CDR1 is SGDLS, CDR2 YYNGEE, per germline. V was shortened by 3 bases and J by 4 bases, with 13 bases between the two germline ends. CDR3 protein: CASSARESAETQYF. The CDR3 bases are TGTGCCAGCAGCGCAAGGGAGTCGGCAGAGACCCAGTACTTC.

This clonotype has only a few counts. V usage is TRBV4-1 and J usage is TRBJ2-7; TRBD1 aligns across 8 bases. Germline V gives CDR1 MGHRA, CDR2 YSYEKL. Germline trimming cut 0 bases from V and 9 bases from J; bases unmatched to any gene: 7. This CDR3 region has 14 residues. Written as DNA, the CDR3 is TGCGCCAGCAGCCAAGACGGACAGGGCTTCGGGCAGTACTTC. This sequence encodes CASSQDGQGFGQYF.

The CDR3 here is CASKSSYGTDTQYF. CDR3 DNA: TGTGCCAGCAAAAGCTCTTACGGCACAGATACGCAGTATTTT. This chain links TRBV7-9 with TRBJ2-3; D not resolved. This CDR3 is 14 amino acids long. Germline V CDR1 and CDR2: SEHNR, FQNEAQ (reference sequence). The V gene lost 7 bases and the J gene lost 1 base, with 12 bases spanning the gap.

This clonotype was picked up a small number of times. V is TRBV7-2 and J is TRBJ2-4, with no clear D. CDR3 size: 14 residues. Trimming shortened V by 5 bases and J by 7 bases, and 15 bases separated the two germline ends. In germline, CDR1 is SGHTA, CDR2 FQGNSA. The CDR3 sequence: CASSPLMFPNIQYF. In DNA form, the CDR3 reads TGTGCCAGCAGCCCACTGATGTTCCCTAACATTCAGTACTTC.

This clonotype occurred a few times. The chain combines TRBV12-3 or TRBV12-4 with TRBJ2-3; TRBD1 matches 10 bases. Germline trimming cut 6 bases from V and 4 bases from J; bases unmatched to any gene: 10. The CDR3 extends over 16 amino acids. CDR3 nucleotide sequence: TGTGCCAGCAGCGACCGGGACAGGGGTGTCTCAGATACGCAGTATTTT. Translated, it gives CASSDRDRGVSDTQYF.

The chain has TRBV12-3 or TRBV12-4 and TRBJ2-3; D is possibly TRBD2 (6 bases). The CDR3 totals 16 residues. V was trimmed by 5 bases and J by 2 bases, leaving 17 bases between them. The CDR3 region has the DNA TGTGCCAGCAGTCCGCGATTAGCGGAGAACACAGATACGCAGTATTTT. This translates into CASSPRLAENTDTQYF.

This clonotype was counted between two and nine times. The chain uses TRBV7-6 and TRBJ2-1, with TRBD2 matching over 7 bases. V lost 1 base and J lost 0; bases outside the gene matches: 6. The CDR3 spans 17 residues. Germline-derived CDR1 and CDR2 are SGHVS and FNYEAQ. CDR3 bases: TGTGCCAGCAGCTTAGGTCTAGCGGAAAGCTCCTACAATGAGCAGTTCTTC. Its protein is CASSLGLAESSYNEQFF.

The chain joins TRBV7-6 to TRBJ1-4, with 12 bases identical to TRBD1. CDR3 length equals 18 residues. Trimming cost V 2 bases and J 5 bases; bases outside gene matches: 9. Germline loops: CDR1 SGHVS, CDR2 FNYEAQ. This CDR3 is CASSLPGTGGSENEKLFF. The CDR3 bases are TGTGCCAGCAGCTTACCTGGGACAGGGGGCTCAGAAAATGAAAAACTGTTTTTT.

CDR3 sequence reads: CSARVVADYNEQFF. The DNA of the CDR3 is TGCAGTGCTAGAGTGGTAGCCGACTACAATGAGCAGTTCTTC. The chain carries TRBV20-1 and TRBJ2-1; no reliable D call. CDR1 and CDR2 (germline): DFQATT, SNEGSKA (reference sequence). CDR3 length equals 14 residues. Trimming removed 1 base at V and 3 bases at J, with 10 bases between.

The CDR3 sequence: CASSSLPGTENTGELFF. The CDR3 DNA is TGTGCCAGCAGTTCGCTCCCCGGGACAGAAAACACCGGGGAGCTGTTTTTT. This sequence joins TRBV27 and TRBJ2-2, with 7 bases matching TRBD1. Trimming removed 4 bases from V and 2 bases from J; junction bases left unmatched: 10. The CDR3 totals 17 residues. Germline V gives CDR1 MNHEY, CDR2 SMNVEV (reference sequence).

The chain recombines TRBV3-1 with TRBJ2-2; 11 positions agree with TRBD2. Per germline, CDR1 LGHDT and CDR2 YNNKEL (reference sequence). J gave up 6 bases and V 0 bases, and 3 bases lay outside the gene matches. This CDR3 spans 16 amino acids. The CDR3 DNA follows: TGTGCCAGCAGCCAAGATACTAGCGGGAGAGCCGGGGAGCTGTTTTTT. This codes for CASSQDTSGRAGELFF.

In its sample, this clonotype was seen a few times. V is TRBV29-1 and J is TRBJ2-4; TRBD1 might be the D (6 bases). Between the trimmed V and J ends, which lost 7 bases and 0 bases, there was a span of 16 bases. The germline V gene encodes CDR1 SQVTM and CDR2 ANQGSEA. CDR3 length: 15 residues. CDR3 in DNA: TGCAGCGCCACCGGGACAAGGCTAGCCAAAAACATTCAGTACTTC. It is translated as CSATGTRLAKNIQYF. Filled out from reference TRBV29-1 and TRBJ2-4, the complete variable domain reads SAVISQKPSRDICQRGTSLTIQCQVDSQVTMMFWYRQQPGQSLTLIATANQGSEATYESGFVIDKFPISRPNLTFSTLTVSNMSPEDSSIYLCSATGTRLAKNIQYFGAGTRLSVL.